The entry below gives a single T cell receptor (beta chain) sequence along with its context. TCRdb independently ran MiXCR on the 5' RACE reads; one entry per CDR3 protein. The sample lists roughly 81,000 distinct CDR3 sequences, approximately 15% occurring once. This entry comes from a study of human T cells and chemical hapten exposure. The total RNA was obtained from whole blood that was not fractionated. The sequence derives from a female donor in good health.

CDR3 in DNA: TGTGCCTGGACAAATCGGGGGTTGAACACTGAAGCTTTCTTT. Residues: CAWTNRGLNTEAFF. The chain employs TRBV30 and TRBJ1-1; D might be TRBD1 (5 bases). V lost 4 bases to trimming and J lost 0 bases, with 12 bases between them. This CDR3 has 14 amino acids. Germline V gives CDR1 GTSNPN, CDR2 SVGIG (reference sequence).